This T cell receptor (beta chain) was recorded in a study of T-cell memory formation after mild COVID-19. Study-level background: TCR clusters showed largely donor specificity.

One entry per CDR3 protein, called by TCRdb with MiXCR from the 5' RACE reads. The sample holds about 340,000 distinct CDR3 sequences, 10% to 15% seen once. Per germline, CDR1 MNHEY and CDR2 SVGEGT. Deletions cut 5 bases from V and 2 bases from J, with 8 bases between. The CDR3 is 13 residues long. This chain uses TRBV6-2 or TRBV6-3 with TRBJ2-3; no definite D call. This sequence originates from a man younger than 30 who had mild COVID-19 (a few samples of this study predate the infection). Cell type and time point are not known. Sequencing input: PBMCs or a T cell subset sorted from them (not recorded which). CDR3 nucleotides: TGTGCCAGCAGTATTACACCCACAGATACGCAGTATTTT. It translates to CASSITPTDTQYF.